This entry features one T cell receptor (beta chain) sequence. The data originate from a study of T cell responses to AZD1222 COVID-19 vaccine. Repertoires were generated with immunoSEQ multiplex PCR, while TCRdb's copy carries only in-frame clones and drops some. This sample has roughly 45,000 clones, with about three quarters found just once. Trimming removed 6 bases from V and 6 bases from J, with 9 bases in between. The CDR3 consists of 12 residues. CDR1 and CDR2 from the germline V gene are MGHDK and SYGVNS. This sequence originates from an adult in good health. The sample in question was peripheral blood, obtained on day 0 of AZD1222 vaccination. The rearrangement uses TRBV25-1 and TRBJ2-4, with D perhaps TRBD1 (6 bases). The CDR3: CASRGAGNIQYF. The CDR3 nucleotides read TGTGCCAGCAGGGGGGCGGGAAACATTCAGTACTTC.